This T cell receptor (beta chain) was identified in a study of cytomegalovirus exposure and HLA in healthy donors. Primers included in the PCR were 60 Vbeta and 13 Jbeta primers. Measured with immunoSEQ multiplex PCR; TCRdb has only the in-frame clones, and not every one. The table lists 200,000 to 300,000 clones, almost 85% of them singletons. Points from the study as a whole: In a later analysis, most CMV-associated TCR beta chains appeared HLA-restricted.

A note on this clone: Its specificity is unknown.

V shed 3 bases and J 7 bases; nucleotides not matched to a gene: 11. Germline assignment: CDR1 SGHDT and CDR2 YYEEEE. The CDR3 runs to 16 residues. The sequenced material came from PBMCs. The clonotype comes from a woman in her thirties or forties in good health and CMV-seropositive. This rearrangement joins TRBV5-6 to TRBJ1-4; 8 positions match TRBD1. Here the CDR3 DNA reads TGTGCCAGCAGCTCGGGACCCGGGACAGGTGGTGAAAAACTGTTTTTT. This encodes CASSSGPGTGGEKLFF.